This TCR beta chain was identified in a study of blood T cell repertoires in COVID-19. Deletions cut 4 bases from V and 2 bases from J, with 11 bases between. This CDR3 comprises 14 residues. The germline gives CDR1 LNHDA, CDR2 SQIVND (reference sequence). The data were produced by immunoSEQ multiplex PCR, yet TCRdb's version contains in-frame clones alone and is incomplete. The repertoire holds about 150,000 clones, with around 80% as singletons. The source material was peripheral blood. This chain uses TRBV19 with TRBJ1-1, with a possible D match to TRBD1 (5 bases). The sequence derives from a woman between 45 and 60 years old with acute or convalescent COVID-19. The CDR3 reads CASSTYQGNTEAFF. For the CDR3, the DNA is TGTGCCAGTAGTACATACCAGGGAAACACTGAAGCTTTCTTT.